These 17 T cell receptor beta chains were sequenced from one sample in a study of T-cell reconstitution after alpha-beta-depleted transplantation in children. Library preparation (for TCRbeta) was performed with unique molecular identifiers. TCRdb re-called the PCR reads through MiXCR, storing one row per CDR3 protein. Among fewer than 350,000 distinct CDR3 sequences, about 9.4% were seen once, and the ten largest hold less than 9%. The source was PBMCs, collected before TCRalphabeta/CD19-depleted stem cell transplant. These receptors originate from a boy in the first two years of life with acute myeloid leukemia, due to receive a stem cell transplant.

The chain is built from TRBV7-2 and TRBJ1-2; D unresolved. The CDR3 length is 14 residues. The V gene's germline CDR1 is SGHTA and CDR2 FQGNSA. Trimming removed 4 bases at V and 9 bases at J, with 18 bases between. CDR3 amino acids: CASSSYRAPISYTF. The CDR3 nucleotides are TGTGCCAGCAGCTCTTACCGGGCCCCTATTAGCTACACCTTC. Using reference TRBV7-2 and TRBJ1-2 for the parts outside the CDR3, the full variable domain is GAGVSQSPSNKVTEKGKDVELRCDPISGHTALYWYRQSLGQGLEFLIYFQGNSAPDKSGLPSDRFSAERTGGSVSTLTIQRTQQEDSAVYLCASSSYRAPISYTFGSGTRLTVV.

This clonotype appeared many times. The V call is TRBV7-9, the J call TRBJ2-2, with a tentative D call TRBD2 (5 bases). Germline CDR1 is SEHNR and CDR2 is FQNEAQ (reference sequence). Trimming shortened V by 1 base and J by 5 bases, and 17 bases separated the two germline ends. The CDR3 consists of 17 residues. The CDR3 region is CASSLVAGLQRTGELFF. In nucleotides, the CDR3 is TGTGCCAGCAGCTTAGTGGCTGGACTCCAAAGGACCGGGGAGCTGTTTTTT.

This rearrangement joins TRBV12-3 or TRBV12-4 to TRBJ2-7, with D tentatively TRBD1 or TRBD2 (5 bases each). Between the trimmed V and J ends, which lost 5 bases and 7 bases, there was a span of 15 bases. This CDR3 is built from 13 residues. CDR3 amino acids: CASSPGRSGEQYF. In DNA, the CDR3 is TGTGCCAGCAGTCCGGGGCGGAGTGGGGAGCAGTACTTC.

A note on this clonotype: At one end the junction does not follow the germline gene, possibly because of a read error. The chain carries TRBV10-3 and TRBJ2-7, with 7 bases lining up with TRBD1. The CDR3 is 15 residues long. Germline V gene sequence: CDR1 ENHRY, CDR2 SYGVKD. In DNA, the CDR3 is TGTGCCATCAGTCGCACGACAGGGTATTCCTACGAGCGGTACTTC. Protein: CAISRTTGYSYERYF.

This clonotype was recorded at least ten times. V is TRBV12-3 or TRBV12-4 and J is TRBJ2-4, with a tentative D call TRBD2 (6 bases). The CDR3 length is 13 residues. Trimming removed 2 bases from V and 8 bases from J, with 10 bases in between. CDR3 loop: CASSLNQRDIQYF. The CDR3, as DNA: TGTGCCAGCAGTTTAAACCAGCGGGACATTCAGTACTTC.

This clonotype was counted only a few times. This chain connects TRBV3-1 to TRBJ2-7, with D unresolved. The CDR3 loop spans 13 amino acids. The ends were cut back, 1 base at V and 1 base at J, with 5 bases in the middle. The germline CDR1 and CDR2 sequences are LGHDT and YNNKEL (reference sequence). CDR3 sequence reads: CASSQGVSYEQYF. The CDR3 DNA reads TGTGCCAGCAGCCAAGGGGTTTCCTACGAGCAGTACTTC.

In its sample, this clonotype was seen once. A much larger clone differs from this one at a single base, so this may be a read error. V and J are TRBV28 and TRBJ2-7; 7 bases agree with TRBD2. The CDR3 loop spans 16 amino acids. The germline V gene encodes CDR1 MDHEN and CDR2 SYDVKM. The DNA for the CDR3 is TGTGCCAGCGGTTTCCCTTCGACTAGCCGACCCTACGAGCAGTACTTC. It specifies CASGFPSTSRPYEQYF.

This clonotype turned up a few times. The chain employs TRBV7-2 and TRBJ1-1; a possible D gene is TRBD1 (5 bases). The CDR3 has 16 residues. From germline, CDR1 is SGHTA and CDR2 FQGNSA. V was pared by 4 bases and J by 0 bases, with 15 bases between. For the CDR3, the DNA is TGTGCCAGCAGCTGGGACGGGACGGGGATGAACACTGAAGCTTTCTTT. It yields the protein CASSWDGTGMNTEAFF.

This clonotype has more than one count but fewer than ten. The chain employs TRBV5-1 and TRBJ2-3, with D unresolved. In germline, CDR1 is SGHRS, CDR2 YFSETQ. V lost 1 base and J lost 0, with 9 bases in between. The CDR3 contains 15 residues. CDR3 in amino acids: CASSLRLSSTDTQYF. In DNA form, the CDR3 reads TGCGCCAGCAGCTTGAGGCTGTCTAGCACAGATACGCAGTATTTT.

This clonotype was picked up many times. The genes are TRBV27 and TRBJ2-5; D possibly corresponds to TRBD2 (6 bases). Trimming removed 6 bases from V and 3 bases from J, with 14 bases in between. The CDR3 consists of 14 residues. CDR1 is MNHEY and CDR2 is SMNVEV in the germline V gene (reference sequence). This CDR3 is CASRVERAEETQYF. The DNA for the CDR3 is TGTGCCAGCAGGGTGGAGCGGGCAGAAGAGACCCAGTACTTC.

This clonotype was recorded at least ten times. The chain recombines TRBV7-2 with TRBJ2-3, with TRBD2 identical over 8 bases. V lost 5 bases, J lost 0 bases, and 4 bases stayed unmatched. The CDR3 has 15 amino acids. CDR1 and CDR2 (germline): SGHTA, FQGNSA. The CDR3: CASSLLAASTDTQYF. DNA of the CDR3: TGTGCCAGCAGCCTACTAGCGGCTAGCACAGATACGCAGTATTTT.

V is TRBV14 and J is TRBJ2-5; TRBD2 might be the D (6 bases). The V gene lost 3 bases and the J gene lost 7 bases, with 15 bases spanning the gap. Germline V gene sequence: CDR1 SGHDN, CDR2 FVKESK. CDR3 size: 14 residues. As DNA, the CDR3 is TGTGCCAGCAGCCAGACCCCGGGACTCGGGACCCAGTACTTC. This codes for CASSQTPGLGTQYF.

In this sample, this clonotype turned up many times. The chain recombines TRBV28 with TRBJ2-7; the match to TRBD1 covers 9 bases. J was trimmed by 1 base and V by 8 bases; bases with no gene match: 3. CDR3 size: 13 residues. In germline, CDR1 is MDHEN, CDR2 SYDVKM. CDR3 protein: CASAGTGSYEQYF. The CDR3 bases are TGTGCCAGCGCCGGGACAGGGTCCTACGAGCAGTACTTC.

The chain joins TRBV2 to TRBJ2-2, with TRBD1 matching 9 bases. With V trimmed by 3 bases and J by 6 bases, 8 bases remained unmatched. CDR1 and CDR2 from the germline V gene are SNHLY and FYNNEI. The CDR3 has 16 residues. The CDR3 DNA reads as TGTGCCAGCAGTGACCCGACCGGGACAGGGTCCGGGGAGCTGTTTTTT. As protein: CASSDPTGTGSGELFF. Supplemented by reference TRBV2 and TRBJ2-2, the full variable domain reads EPEVTQTPSHQVTQMGQEVILRCVPISNHLYFYWYRQILGQKVEFLVSFYNNEISEKSEIFDDQFSVERPDGSNFTLKIRSTKLEDSAMYFCASSDPTGTGSGELFFGEGSRLTVL.

This clonotype was recorded many times. The chain couples TRBV6-1 to TRBJ2-7; D might be TRBD1 (5 bases). Germline loops: CDR1 MNHNS, CDR2 SASEGT. The CDR3 extends over 15 amino acids. V was cut by 2 bases and J by 4 bases, with 15 bases left in between. The CDR3 reads CASSELSGFLYEQYF. The CDR3 nucleotides read TGTGCCAGCAGTGAATTATCAGGGTTTCTGTACGAGCAGTACTTC.

This clonotype was seen a few times. The rearrangement uses TRBV11-2 and TRBJ1-2; D possibly corresponds to TRBD1 (5 bases). This CDR3 contains 13 residues. Trimming left V 3 bases short and J 6 bases short, with 11 bases between. From germline, CDR1 is SGHAT and CDR2 FQNNGV. The DNA of the CDR3 is TGTGCCAGCAGCTTCAGGGTGAATGATGGCTACACCTTC. This gives the protein CASSFRVNDGYTF. The full variable domain, with the rest looked up from reference TRBV11-2 and TRBJ1-2, is EAGVAQSPRYKIIEKRQSVAFWCNPISGHATLYWYQQILGQGPKLLIQFQNNGVVDDSQLPKDRFSAERLKGVDSTLKIQPAKLEDSAVYLCASSFRVNDGYTFGSGTRLTVV.

Ten or more counts support this clonotype. The chain joins TRBV7-9 to TRBJ2-5, with D hard to call. The germline V and J ends were trimmed by 5 bases and 0 bases, with 10 bases remaining between them. The germline V gene has CDR1 SEHNR and CDR2 FQNEAQ (reference sequence). CDR3 size: 14 residues. Here the CDR3 reads CASSPPTDQETQYF. Here the CDR3 DNA reads TGTGCCAGCAGCCCGCCCACGGACCAAGAGACCCAGTACTTC.